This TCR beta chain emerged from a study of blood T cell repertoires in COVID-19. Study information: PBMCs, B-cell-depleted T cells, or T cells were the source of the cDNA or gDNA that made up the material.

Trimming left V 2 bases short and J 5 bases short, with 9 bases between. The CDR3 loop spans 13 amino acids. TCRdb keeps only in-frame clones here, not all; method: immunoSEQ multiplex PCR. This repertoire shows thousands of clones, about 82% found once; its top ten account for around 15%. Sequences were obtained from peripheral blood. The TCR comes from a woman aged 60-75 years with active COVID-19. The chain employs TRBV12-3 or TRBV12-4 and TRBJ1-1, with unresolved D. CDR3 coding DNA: TGTGCCAGCAGTTTAAACAGACTAACTGAAGCTTTCTTT. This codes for CASSLNRLTEAFF.